What follows are 22 T cell receptor beta chains derived from one specimen sequenced in a study of Graves' ophthalmopathy and Graves' hyperthyroidism. Investigators amplified TCR beta CDR3 regions from RNA transcripts. In the first round, RT-PCR was carried out with HTBI primers, and a multiplex PCR formed the second round. Via MiXCR, TCRdb re-called the multiplex PCR reads, giving one row per CDR3 protein. The sample lists about half a million distinct CDR3 sequences, around an eighth occurring once. Material for sequencing was blood. These receptors came from a woman between 25 and 40 years old with Graves' ophthalmopathy.

J is TRBJ1-5 and V is TRBV5-1; 11 nucleotides line up with TRBD1. The CDR3 is 16 residues long. Germline V CDR1 and CDR2: SGHRS, YFSETQ. The V segment lost 5 bases and the J segment 4 bases; nucleotides outside the gene matches: 8. The CDR3 DNA sequence: TGCGCCAGCAGTTGGGGGACAGGGGGGCCTAATCAGCCCCAGCATTTT. Encoded protein: CASSWGTGGPNQPQHF.

This clonotype has ten or more counts. The chain joins TRBV20-1 to TRBJ2-7; D call uncertain. Germline lookup yields CDR1 DFQATT and CDR2 SNEGSKA (reference sequence). This CDR3 has 11 amino acids. V was trimmed by 6 bases and J by 4 bases, leaving 10 bases between them. CDR3 sequence (DNA): TGCAGTGCGCAGATTGGGTACGAGCAGTACTTC. Protein: CSAQIGYEQYF.

In this sample, this clonotype turned up many times. V usage is TRBV6-2 or TRBV6-3 and J usage is TRBJ1-1, with 7 bases fitting TRBD1. The CDR3 runs 16 residues. J lost 4 bases, V lost 2 bases, and 10 bases had no gene match. Per germline, CDR1 MNHEY and CDR2 SVGEGT. The CDR3 is CASSYVIGGASTEAFF. The CDR3 DNA sequence: TGTGCCAGCAGTTACGTCATAGGGGGCGCATCCACTGAAGCTTTCTTT.

Ten or more counts support this clonotype. V gene TRBV6-1 combines with J gene TRBJ1-6; D may be TRBD1 (6 bases). Germline CDR1 and CDR2: MNHNS and SASEGT. CDR3 length equals 16 residues. V was shortened by 1 base and J by 1 base, with 8 bases between the two germline ends. CDR3 protein: CASSEGGGSYNSPLHF. For the CDR3, the DNA is TGTGCCAGCAGTGAAGGAGGGGGGTCCTATAATTCACCCCTCCACTTT.

This clonotype came up a few times. The chain has TRBV18 and TRBJ1-2; 8 bases align to TRBD1. Germline CDR1 reads KGHSH; CDR2 reads LQKENI. The ends lost 2 bases at V and 7 bases at J; junction bases unmatched: 6. This CDR3 region has 14 residues. The CDR3 DNA reads TGTGCCAGCTCACCAGGGGCAGGGGGCGTTGGCTACACCTTC. Residues: CASSPGAGGVGYTF.

Many counts were recorded for this clonotype. The CDR3 DNA is TGTGCCAGCAGCCAAGGGACAGGGGGCCACTACGAGCAGTACTTC. As protein: CASSQGTGGHYEQYF. The chain combines TRBV3-1 with TRBJ2-7, with TRBD1 identical over 11 bases. The J segment lost 3 bases and the V segment lost 1 base, leaving 2 bases of the junction unmatched. The V gene's germline CDR1 is LGHDT and CDR2 YNNKEL (reference sequence). The CDR3 extends over 15 amino acids.

This clonotype has a count of ten or more. The chain has TRBV28 and TRBJ1-1; perhaps TRBD1 as D (6 bases). V was cut by 7 bases and J by 4 bases, with 19 bases left in between. Germline V gene sequence: CDR1 MDHEN, CDR2 SYDVKM. The CDR3 sequence is 15 residues long. CDR3 sequence reads: CASTPPLQGSTEAFF. Written as DNA, the CDR3 is TGTGCCAGCACCCCCCCTTTGCAGGGGAGCACTGAAGCTTTCTTT. Combining the CDR3 with reference TRBV28 and TRBJ1-1 gives the whole variable domain DVKVTQSSRYLVKRTGEKVFLECVQDMDHENMFWYRQDPGLGLRLIYFSYDVKMKEKGDIPEGYSVSREKKERFSLILESASTNQTSMYLCASTPPLQGSTEAFFGQGTRLTVV.

The V gene is TRBV7-8, the J gene TRBJ1-6; TRBD1 is a possible D gene (5 bases). Germline CDR1 reads SGHVS; CDR2 reads FQNEAQ. The CDR3 totals 15 residues. The V end was cut by 7 bases, the J end by 3 bases, with 13 bases between. CDR3 region: CASTSGQGYNSPLHF. DNA for the CDR3: TGTGCCAGCACTTCCGGGCAGGGCTATAATTCACCCCTCCACTTT.

CDR3 nucleotide sequence: TGTGCCAGCAGTCCTGGTCCGAAGGGTATGAGGCCCCAGCATTTT. Translated: CASSPGPKGMRPQHF. The genes are TRBV27 and TRBJ1-5; D gene uncertain. CDR1 MNHEY and CDR2 SMNVEV come from the germline V gene (reference sequence). This CDR3 is built from 15 residues. V was shortened by 5 bases and J by 9 bases, with 20 bases between the two germline ends.

The chain carries TRBV7-9 and TRBJ2-5; D might be TRBD1 (6 bases). The CDR3 spans 15 residues. V was clipped by 7 bases and J by 2 bases, with 17 bases between them. Germline CDR1 is SEHNR and CDR2 is FQNEAQ (reference sequence). The CDR3 coding sequence is TGTGCCAGCACCAGGGGCCCCCAGCCTCAAGAGACCCAGTACTTC. Protein product: CASTRGPQPQETQYF.

This clonotype was seen repeatedly, ten times or more. J is TRBJ2-5 and V is TRBV9; a possible D gene is TRBD2 (5 bases). Trimming took 3 bases from V and 3 from J, leaving 9 bases between them. Germline V gives CDR1 SGDLS, CDR2 YYNGEE. The CDR3 runs 13 residues. The CDR3 protein is CASSGPGKETQYF. CDR3 nucleotide sequence: TGTGCCAGCAGCGGCCCGGGAAAAGAGACCCAGTACTTC.

At least ten counts were recorded for this clonotype. The V call is TRBV25-1, the J call TRBJ1-2; D perhaps matches TRBD1 (5 bases). The V end lost 2 bases, the J end lost 8 bases, and 15 bases lay between the germline ends. Germline CDR1 is MGHDK and CDR2 is SYGVNS. The CDR3 is made up of 14 amino acids. CDR3 amino acids: CASSEGGAPWGYTF. The CDR3 bases are TGTGCCAGCAGTGAAGGTGGGGCTCCCTGGGGCTACACCTTC.

Ten or more counts support this clonotype. The chain uses TRBV6-1 and TRBJ1-1, with D maybe TRBD1 (5 bases). The V gene's germline CDR1 is MNHNS and CDR2 SASEGT. Trimming removed 4 bases from V and 5 bases from J, with 17 bases in between. This CDR3 has 15 residues. CDR3 in amino acids: CASSVLAGGGTEAFF. DNA of the CDR3: TGTGCCAGCAGTGTCCTGGCAGGTGGGGGGACTGAAGCTTTCTTT.

The rearrangement uses TRBV6-1 and TRBJ2-1; 10 nucleotides line up with TRBD2. Trimming at V came to 5 bases and at J to 14 bases, leaving 9 bases not matched to a gene. The CDR3 is made up of 13 amino acids. Germline CDR1 MNHNS, CDR2 SASEGT. CDR3 residues: CASSLLAGAEKFF. The DNA for the CDR3 is TGTGCCAGCAGTCTTCTAGCGGGAGCGGAGAAGTTCTTC.

This clonotype was observed many times. The rearrangement links TRBV28 to TRBJ1-2, with 8 bases lining up with TRBD1. Germline V gene data show CDR1 as MDHEN and CDR2 as SYDVKM. The trim removed 2 bases at V and 5 bases at J, leaving 10 bases unmatched. This CDR3 comprises 16 residues. The CDR3 loop reads CASSLEQTQGAYGYTF. The CDR3 nucleotides read TGTGCCAGCAGTTTAGAGCAGACTCAGGGGGCTTATGGCTACACCTTC.

The table lists this clonotype with many counts. The chain combines TRBV3-1 with TRBJ2-5; a possible D gene is TRBD2 (6 bases). The V end was cut by 5 bases, the J end by 4 bases, with 17 bases between. Germline CDR1 is LGHDT and CDR2 is YNNKEL (reference sequence). This CDR3 spans 15 amino acids. In DNA form, the CDR3 reads TGTGCCAGCAGCAACCCGGGGGACCCCCCAGAGACCCAGTACTTC. Protein product: CASSNPGDPPETQYF.

The chain has TRBV29-1 and TRBJ2-7; D is unresolved. The V and J ends lost 6 bases and 0 bases respectively, with 15 bases between them. CDR1 is SQVTM, CDR2 ANQGSEA, per germline. The CDR3 contains 14 residues. The CDR3 loop is CSVHSGWGSYEQYF. DNA of the CDR3: TGCAGCGTCCATTCGGGTTGGGGCTCCTACGAGCAGTACTTC.

The sample holds many counts of this clonotype. This chain links TRBV7-2 with TRBJ2-5; D perhaps matches TRBD2 (5 bases). The length of the CDR3 is 10 residues. Trimming took 9 bases from V and 11 from J, leaving 13 bases between them. Per germline, CDR1 SGHTA and CDR2 FQGNSA. CDR3 residues: CASSDGNQYF. The DNA of the CDR3 is TGTGCCAGTAGTGACGGGAATCAGTACTTC.

In its sample, this clonotype was seen many times. The chain uses TRBV20-1 and TRBJ1-1, with a tentative D call TRBD1 (5 bases). From germline, CDR1 is DFQATT and CDR2 SNEGSKA (reference sequence). The CDR3 has 14 amino acids. Trimming took off 6 bases at V and 3 bases at J, with 17 bases between the two ends. CDR3 DNA: TGCAGTGCCCCCTGGGGGGGAGAAGACACTGAAGCTTTCTTT. Translating it yields CSAPWGGEDTEAFF.

This clonotype was observed many times. The V and J genes are TRBV27 and TRBJ2-7, with D perhaps TRBD2 (6 bases). Germline CDR1 MNHEY, CDR2 SMNVEV (reference sequence). Trimming pared 5 bases from V and 3 bases from J, leaving 14 bases between. The CDR3 length is 14 residues. The CDR3 is CASSPGGRGYEQYF. The CDR3 coding sequence is TGTGCCAGCAGTCCCGGAGGGCGGGGCTACGAGCAGTACTTC.

At least ten counts were recorded for this clonotype. The rearrangement links TRBV7-2 to TRBJ2-5; 7 nucleotides match TRBD1. The V segment lost 6 bases and the J segment 4 bases; nucleotides outside the gene matches: 2. Per the germline V gene, CDR1 is SGHTA and CDR2 is FQGNSA. There are 12 residues in the CDR3. The CDR3, as DNA: TGTGCCAGCAGACAGGGGAGAGAGACCCAGTACTTC. As protein: CASRQGRETQYF.

There are many counts of this clonotype. V is TRBV10-3 and J is TRBJ2-7, with D possibly being TRBD1 (5 bases). With 8 bases removed from V and 4 bases from J, the gap between germline ends came to 18 bases. This CDR3 is built from 14 residues. Germline lookup yields CDR1 ENHRY and CDR2 SYGVKD. CDR3 bases: TGTGCCATCTCCCGACAGACGAGTCTTTACGAGCAGTACTTC. Translating gives CAISRQTSLYEQYF.